One sample yielded the 5 T cell receptor beta chains listed below, sequenced in a study of molecular identifiers for immune sequencing clone quantification. From the PCR reads, TCRdb called clonotypes with MiXCR, one entry per CDR3 protein. The data hold about 510,000 distinct CDR3 sequences, with around 23% observed a single time. The sequencing sample was made of naive CD8+ T cells from blood, with Jurkat cell RNA spiked in. Subset reported: FACS-sorted CD8+CD4-CCR7+CD45RA+ naive T cells. These receptors all come from a human donor in good health. Some libraries in this study had Jurkat cell RNA spiked in.

J is TRBJ2-1 and V is TRBV6-6; D may be TRBD2 (5 bases). CDR1 is MNHNY and CDR2 is SVGAGI in the germline V gene (reference sequence). V dropped 0 bases and J dropped 5 bases, with 26 bases sitting between them. CDR3 length: 20 amino acids. Here the CDR3 DNA reads TGTGCCAGCAGTTACTCGTGGGCCTCCGAGTCAAGGTTCGGGGACAATGAGCAGTTCTTC. Translating gives CASSYSWASESRFGDNEQFF.

In this sample, this clonotype turned up a few times. V is TRBV27 and J is TRBJ2-4; perhaps D is TRBD1 or TRBD2 (5 bases each). This CDR3 region has 13 residues. Trimming removed 4 bases at V and 1 base at J, with 5 bases between. Germline values: CDR1 MNHEY, CDR2 SMNVEV (reference sequence). The DNA for the CDR3 is TGTGCCAGCAGTTGGGGGGCCAAAAACATTCAGTACTTC. Translated, it gives CASSWGAKNIQYF.

Points on this clonotype: This may come from a read error, since a much larger clone is one base off. The chain couples TRBV2 to TRBJ2-1; tentatively, D is TRBD2 (6 bases). The germline CDR1 and CDR2 sequences are SNHLY and FYNNEI. The CDR3 contains 15 residues. CDR3 nucleotide sequence: TGTGCCAGCAGAGAACTGGCCGGGACTGACTCCTCGCAGTCCTTC. As protein: CASRELAGTDSSQSF.

The V gene is TRBV19, the J gene TRBJ1-2, with a possible D match to TRBD1 (6 bases). Trimming shortened V by 10 bases and J by 8 bases, and 26 bases separated the two germline ends. Germline V gene lookup returns CDR1 LNHDA and CDR2 SQIVND (reference sequence). CDR3 size: 15 residues. In nucleotides, the CDR3 is TGTGCCACCTTGACAGGACGGGCGGGTTCCGGGGGCTACACCTTC. Its protein product is CATLTGRAGSGGYTF.

CDR3 coding DNA: TGTGCCACCGACCCCGTCGCGCGGGACACCGGGGAGCTGTTTTTT. Amino acids: CATDPVARDTGELFF. The V gene is TRBV21-1, the J gene TRBJ2-2; the table assigns TRBD2, which was not confirmed against the DNA. TRBV21-1 is listed as a pseudogene. CDR3 length equals 15 residues.